This T cell receptor beta chain is from a study of T-cell reconstitution after alpha-beta-depleted transplantation in children. Study conclusions and caveats: At day 60, the high TCRbeta diversity found in some patients originated from recipient T cells and thymic progenitors that had survived.

The CDR3 runs 15 residues. Germline values: CDR1 MDHEN, CDR2 SYDVKM. The ends were cut back, 7 bases at V and 4 bases at J, with 20 bases in the middle. Unique molecular identifiers tagged the TCRbeta library. TCRdb ran MiXCR on the PCR reads and lists one entry per CDR3 protein. Altogether 610,000 or so distinct CDR3 sequences are present, over 20% being singletons, with the ten largest covering approximately 39%. This clonotype was seen only a few times. Its specificity is not known. The material was PBMCs, obtained before TCRalphabeta/CD19-depleted stem cell transplant. This chain joins TRBV28 and TRBJ2-7; the D gene is possibly TRBD2 (5 bases). The clonotype comes from a boy in the first two years of life with Wiskott-Aldrich syndrome, due to receive a stem cell transplant. The CDR3 loop is CASIFHSRGYYEQYF. In DNA, the CDR3 is TGTGCCAGCATTTTTCACTCTCGAGGGTATTACGAGCAGTACTTC.